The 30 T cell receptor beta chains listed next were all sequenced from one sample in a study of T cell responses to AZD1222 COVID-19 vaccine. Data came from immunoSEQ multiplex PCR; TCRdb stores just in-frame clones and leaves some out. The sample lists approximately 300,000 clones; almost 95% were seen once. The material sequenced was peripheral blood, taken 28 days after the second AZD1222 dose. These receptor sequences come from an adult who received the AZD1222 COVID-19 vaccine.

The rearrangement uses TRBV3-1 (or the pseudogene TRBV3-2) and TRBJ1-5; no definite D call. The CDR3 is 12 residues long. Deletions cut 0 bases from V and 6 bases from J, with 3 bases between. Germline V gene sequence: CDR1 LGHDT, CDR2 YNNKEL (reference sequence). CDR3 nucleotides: TGTGCCAGCAGCCAAGAGCGTCAGCCCCAGCATTTT. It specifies CASSQERQPQHF.

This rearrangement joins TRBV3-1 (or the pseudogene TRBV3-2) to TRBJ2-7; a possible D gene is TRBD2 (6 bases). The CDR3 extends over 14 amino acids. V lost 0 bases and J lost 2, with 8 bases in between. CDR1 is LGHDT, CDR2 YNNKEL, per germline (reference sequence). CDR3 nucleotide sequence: TGTGCCAGCAGCCAAGAGGGGGGTCCCTACGAGCAGTACTTC. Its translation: CASSQEGGPYEQYF.

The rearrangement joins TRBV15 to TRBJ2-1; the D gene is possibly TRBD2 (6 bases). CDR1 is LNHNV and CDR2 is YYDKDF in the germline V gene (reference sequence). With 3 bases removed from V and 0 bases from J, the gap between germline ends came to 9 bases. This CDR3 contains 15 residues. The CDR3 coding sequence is TGTGCCACCAGCAGGGGAGGTAGCTCCTACAATGAGCAGTTCTTC. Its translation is CATSRGGSSYNEQFF.

CDR3 region: CASSPDSVSPLHF. The CDR3 DNA follows: TGTGCCAGCAGCCCGGACAGTGTTTCACCCCTCCACTTT. The V and J genes are TRBV12-3 or TRBV12-4 and TRBJ1-6; tentative D call: TRBD1 (6 bases). The V gene lost 6 bases and the J gene lost 9 bases, with 12 bases spanning the gap. CDR3 length: 13 amino acids.

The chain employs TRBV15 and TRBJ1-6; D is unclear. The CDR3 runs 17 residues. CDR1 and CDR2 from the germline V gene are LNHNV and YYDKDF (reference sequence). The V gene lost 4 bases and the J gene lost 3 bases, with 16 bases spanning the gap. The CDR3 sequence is CATSNVNRIYYNSPLHF. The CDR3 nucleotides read TGTGCCACCAGCAACGTAAACAGAATCTACTATAATTCACCCCTCCACTTT.

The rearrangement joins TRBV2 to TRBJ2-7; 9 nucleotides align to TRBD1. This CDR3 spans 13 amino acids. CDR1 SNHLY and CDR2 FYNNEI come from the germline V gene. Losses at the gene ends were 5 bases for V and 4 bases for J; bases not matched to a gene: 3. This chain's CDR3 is CASSRDRVYEQYF. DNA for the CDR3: TGTGCCAGCAGTCGGGACAGGGTGTACGAGCAGTACTTC.

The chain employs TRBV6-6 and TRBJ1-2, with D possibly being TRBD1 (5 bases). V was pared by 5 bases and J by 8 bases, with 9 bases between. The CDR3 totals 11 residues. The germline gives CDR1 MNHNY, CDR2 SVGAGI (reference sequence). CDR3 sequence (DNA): TGTGCCAGCAGTCTCAGGGACGGCTACACCTTC. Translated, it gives CASSLRDGYTF.

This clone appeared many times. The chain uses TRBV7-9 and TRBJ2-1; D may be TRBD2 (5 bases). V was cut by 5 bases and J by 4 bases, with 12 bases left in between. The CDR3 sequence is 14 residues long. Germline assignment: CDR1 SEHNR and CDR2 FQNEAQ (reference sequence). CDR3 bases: TGTGCCAGCAGCCGTGGAGGTGTGTACAATGAGCAGTTCTTC. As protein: CASSRGGVYNEQFF.

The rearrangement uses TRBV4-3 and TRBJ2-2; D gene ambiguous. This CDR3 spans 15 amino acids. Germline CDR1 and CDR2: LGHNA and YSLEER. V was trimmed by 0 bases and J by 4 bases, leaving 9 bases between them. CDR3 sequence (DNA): TGCGCCAGCAGCCAAGAAGTCCGTGGCACCGGGGAGCTGTTTTTT. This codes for CASSQEVRGTGELFF.

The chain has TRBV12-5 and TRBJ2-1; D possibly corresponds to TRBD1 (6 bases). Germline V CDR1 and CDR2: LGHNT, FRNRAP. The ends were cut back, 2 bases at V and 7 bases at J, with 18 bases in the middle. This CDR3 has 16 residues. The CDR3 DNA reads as TGTGCTAGTGGTTTGATGACCGGGACAACTTTAAATGAGCAGTTCTTC. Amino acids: CASGLMTGTTLNEQFF.

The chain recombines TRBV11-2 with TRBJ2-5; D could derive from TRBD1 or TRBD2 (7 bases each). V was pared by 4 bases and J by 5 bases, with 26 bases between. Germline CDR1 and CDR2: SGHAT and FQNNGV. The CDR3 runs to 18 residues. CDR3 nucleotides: TGTGCCAGCAGCTCCCGACTAGCCCGACAGGGTCTCAGGGAGACCCAGTACTTC. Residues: CASSSRLARQGLRETQYF.

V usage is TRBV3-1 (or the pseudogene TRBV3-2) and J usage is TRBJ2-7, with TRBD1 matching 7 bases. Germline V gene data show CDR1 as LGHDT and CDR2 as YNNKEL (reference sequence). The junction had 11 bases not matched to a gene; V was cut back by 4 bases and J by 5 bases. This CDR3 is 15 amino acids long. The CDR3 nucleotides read TGTGCCAGCAGCCCGACCGGGACAGAGATCCACGAGCAGTACTTC. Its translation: CASSPTGTEIHEQYF.

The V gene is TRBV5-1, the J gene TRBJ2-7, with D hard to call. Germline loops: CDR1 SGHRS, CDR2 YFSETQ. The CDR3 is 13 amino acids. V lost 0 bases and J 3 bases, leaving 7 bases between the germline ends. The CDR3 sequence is CASSLEQNYEQYF. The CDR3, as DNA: TGCGCCAGCAGCTTGGAACAAAACTACGAGCAGTACTTC.

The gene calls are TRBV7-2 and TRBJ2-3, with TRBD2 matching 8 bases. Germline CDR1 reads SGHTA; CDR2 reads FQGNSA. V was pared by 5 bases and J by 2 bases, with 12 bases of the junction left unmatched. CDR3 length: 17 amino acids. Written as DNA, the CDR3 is TGTGCCAGCAGCCCCGGTTTTAGCGGGAACCCCACAGATACGCAGTATTTT. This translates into CASSPGFSGNPTDTQYF.

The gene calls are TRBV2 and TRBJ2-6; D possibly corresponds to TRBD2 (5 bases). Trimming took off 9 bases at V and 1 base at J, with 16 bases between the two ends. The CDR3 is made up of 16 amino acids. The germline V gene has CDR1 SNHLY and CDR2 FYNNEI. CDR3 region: CASRTLSGSGANVLTF. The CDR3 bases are TGTGCCAGTCGGACTTTGTCCGGGTCTGGGGCCAACGTCCTGACTTTC. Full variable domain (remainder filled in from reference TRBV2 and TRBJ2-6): EPEVTQTPSHQVTQMGQEVILRCVPISNHLYFYWYRQILGQKVEFLVSFYNNEISEKSEIFDDQFSVERPDGSNFTLKIRSTKLEDSAMYFCASRTLSGSGANVLTFGAGSRLTVL.

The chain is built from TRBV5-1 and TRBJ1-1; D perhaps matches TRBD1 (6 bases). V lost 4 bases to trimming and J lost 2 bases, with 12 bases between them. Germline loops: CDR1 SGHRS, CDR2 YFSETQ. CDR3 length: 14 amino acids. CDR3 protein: CASSPNRANTEAFF. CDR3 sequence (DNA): TGCGCCAGCAGCCCAAACAGGGCAAACACTGAAGCTTTCTTT.

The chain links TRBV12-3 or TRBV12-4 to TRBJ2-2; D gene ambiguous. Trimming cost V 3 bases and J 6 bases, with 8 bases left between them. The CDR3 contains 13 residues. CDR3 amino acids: CASSLPGPGELFF. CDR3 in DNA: TGTGCCAGCAGTTTGCCCGGACCCGGGGAGCTGTTTTTT.

The CDR3 spells CASSLGDSLTEAFF. The CDR3 DNA sequence: TGCGCCAGCAGCTTGGGGGACAGCCTCACTGAAGCTTTCTTT. V gene TRBV5-1 combines with J gene TRBJ1-1, with TRBD1 identical over 7 bases. Trimming removed 0 bases from V and 4 bases from J; junction bases left unmatched: 3. CDR1 is SGHRS, CDR2 YFSETQ, per germline. The CDR3 extends over 14 amino acids.

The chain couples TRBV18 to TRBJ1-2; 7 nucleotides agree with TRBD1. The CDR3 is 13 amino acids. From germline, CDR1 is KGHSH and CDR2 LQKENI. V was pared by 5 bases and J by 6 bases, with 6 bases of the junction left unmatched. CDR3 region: CASSRGLEDGYTF. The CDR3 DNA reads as TGTGCCAGCTCAAGGGGGCTTGAGGATGGCTACACCTTC.

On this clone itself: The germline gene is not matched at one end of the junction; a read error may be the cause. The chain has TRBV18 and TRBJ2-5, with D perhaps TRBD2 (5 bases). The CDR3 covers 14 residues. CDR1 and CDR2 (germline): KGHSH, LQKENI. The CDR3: CASSPRRQLEPQYF. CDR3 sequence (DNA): TGTGCCAGCTCACCTCGTCGGCAACTAGAGCCCCAGTACTTC.

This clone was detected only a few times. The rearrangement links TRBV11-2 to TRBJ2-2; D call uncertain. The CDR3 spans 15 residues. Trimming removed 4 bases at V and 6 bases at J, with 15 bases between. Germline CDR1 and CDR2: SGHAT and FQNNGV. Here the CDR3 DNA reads TGTGCCAGCAGCTCCCTTACCGTGTCTTCCGGGGAGCTGTTTTTT. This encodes CASSSLTVSSGELFF.

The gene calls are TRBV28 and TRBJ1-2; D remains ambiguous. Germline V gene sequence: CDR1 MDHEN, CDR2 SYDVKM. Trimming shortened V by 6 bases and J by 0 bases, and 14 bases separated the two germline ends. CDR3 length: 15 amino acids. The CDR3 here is CASSQTWGANYGYTF. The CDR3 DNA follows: TGTGCCAGCAGCCAAACCTGGGGAGCTAACTATGGCTACACCTTC.

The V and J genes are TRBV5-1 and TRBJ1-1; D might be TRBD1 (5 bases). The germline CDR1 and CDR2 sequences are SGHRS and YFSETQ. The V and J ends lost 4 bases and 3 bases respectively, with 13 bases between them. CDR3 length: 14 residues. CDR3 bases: TGCGCCAGCAGCCCCGGGGCCTGGGACACTGAAGCTTTCTTT. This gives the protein CASSPGAWDTEAFF.

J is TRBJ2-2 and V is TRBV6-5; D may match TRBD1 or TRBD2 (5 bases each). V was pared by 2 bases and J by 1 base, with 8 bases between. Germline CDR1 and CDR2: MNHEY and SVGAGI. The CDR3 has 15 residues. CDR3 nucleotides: TGTGCCAGCAGTTACGGGACGGTGAACACCGGGGAGCTGTTTTTT. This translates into CASSYGTVNTGELFF.

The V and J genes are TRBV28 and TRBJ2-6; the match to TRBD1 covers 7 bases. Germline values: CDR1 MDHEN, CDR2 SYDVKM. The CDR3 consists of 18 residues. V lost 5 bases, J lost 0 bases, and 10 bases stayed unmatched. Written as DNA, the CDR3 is TGTGCCAGCAGTCACCGACAGGGAACCTACTCTGGGGCCAACGTCCTGACTTTC. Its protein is CASSHRQGTYSGANVLTF.

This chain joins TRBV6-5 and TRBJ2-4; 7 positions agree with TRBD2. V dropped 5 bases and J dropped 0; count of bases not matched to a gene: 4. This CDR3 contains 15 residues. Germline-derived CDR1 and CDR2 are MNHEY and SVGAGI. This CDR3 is CASSPGGLAKNIQYF. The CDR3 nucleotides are TGTGCCAGCAGTCCGGGGGGACTAGCCAAAAACATTCAGTACTTC.

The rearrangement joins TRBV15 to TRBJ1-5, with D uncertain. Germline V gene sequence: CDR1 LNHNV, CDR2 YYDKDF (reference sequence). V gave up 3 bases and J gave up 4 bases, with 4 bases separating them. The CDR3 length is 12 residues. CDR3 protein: CATSRRNQPQHF. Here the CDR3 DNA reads TGTGCCACCAGCAGGAGAAATCAGCCCCAGCATTTT.

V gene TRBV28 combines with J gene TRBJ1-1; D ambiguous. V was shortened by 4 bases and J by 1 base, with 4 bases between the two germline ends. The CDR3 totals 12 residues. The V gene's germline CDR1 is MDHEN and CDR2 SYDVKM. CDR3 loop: CASSYRNTEAFF. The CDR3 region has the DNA TGTGCCAGCAGTTACCGGAACACTGAAGCTTTCTTT.

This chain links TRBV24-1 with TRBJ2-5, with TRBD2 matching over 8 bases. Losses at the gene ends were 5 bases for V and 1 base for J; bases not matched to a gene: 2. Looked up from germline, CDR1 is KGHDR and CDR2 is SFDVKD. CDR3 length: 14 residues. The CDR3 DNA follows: TGTGCCACCAGTGTAGCGGGGCCCCAAGAGACCCAGTACTTC. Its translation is CATSVAGPQETQYF.

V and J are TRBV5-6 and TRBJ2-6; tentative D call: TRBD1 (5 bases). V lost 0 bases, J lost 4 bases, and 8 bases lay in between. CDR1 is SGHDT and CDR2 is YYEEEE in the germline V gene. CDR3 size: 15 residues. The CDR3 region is CASSLAGPGANVLTF. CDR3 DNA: TGTGCCAGCAGCTTGGCAGGGCCCGGGGCCAACGTCCTGACTTTC.